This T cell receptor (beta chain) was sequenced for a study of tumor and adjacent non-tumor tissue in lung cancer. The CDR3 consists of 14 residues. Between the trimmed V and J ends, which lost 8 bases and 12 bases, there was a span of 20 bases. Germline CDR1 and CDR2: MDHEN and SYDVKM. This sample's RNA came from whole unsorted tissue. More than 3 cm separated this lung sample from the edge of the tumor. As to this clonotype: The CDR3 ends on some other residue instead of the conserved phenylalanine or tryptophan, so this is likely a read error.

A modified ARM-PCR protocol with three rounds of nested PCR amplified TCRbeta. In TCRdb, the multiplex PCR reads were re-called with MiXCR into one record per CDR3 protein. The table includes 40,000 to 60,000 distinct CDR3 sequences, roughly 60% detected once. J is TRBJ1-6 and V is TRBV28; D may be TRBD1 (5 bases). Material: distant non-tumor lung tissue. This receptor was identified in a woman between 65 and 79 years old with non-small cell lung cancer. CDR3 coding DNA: TGTGCCAGCGGAGCGACAGCAGGAGATGTACCCCTCCACATT. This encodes CASGATAGDVPLHI.